This record concerns one T cell receptor (beta chain) sequence. Trimming removed 5 bases at V and 7 bases at J, with 18 bases between. CDR1 SGHRS and CDR2 YFSETQ come from the germline V gene. The CDR3 loop spans 14 amino acids. These data are taken from a study of blood T cell repertoires in COVID-19. Study information: Whether acute or convalescent, the COVID-19 samples came from the United States, Italy and Spain.

In the original workflow: The assay estimated nucleated cells by amplifying reference gene primers. Data came from immunoSEQ multiplex PCR; TCRdb stores just in-frame clones and leaves some out. That table furnishes V, J and clone size, whereas the DNA furnished D and trimming. The table lists some 55,000 clones, around 79% of them singletons. The sample taken for sequencing was peripheral blood. V and J are TRBV5-1 and TRBJ1-2, with TRBD1 as a possible D gene (6 bases). The origin of this receptor is a man between 70 and 80 years old with active or convalescent COVID-19. The CDR3 region is CASRSEGVPRGYTF. As DNA, the CDR3 is TGCGCCAGCAGATCTGAGGGGGTTCCTCGTGGCTACACCTTC.